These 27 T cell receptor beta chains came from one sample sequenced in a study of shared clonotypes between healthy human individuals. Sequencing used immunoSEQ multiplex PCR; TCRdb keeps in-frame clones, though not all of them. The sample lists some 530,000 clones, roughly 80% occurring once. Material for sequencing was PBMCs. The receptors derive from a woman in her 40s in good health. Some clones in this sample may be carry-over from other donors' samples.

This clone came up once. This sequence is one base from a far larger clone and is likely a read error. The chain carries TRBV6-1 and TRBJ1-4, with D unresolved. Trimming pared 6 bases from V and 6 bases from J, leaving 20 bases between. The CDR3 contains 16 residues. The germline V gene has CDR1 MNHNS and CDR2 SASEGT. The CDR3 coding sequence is TGTGCCAGCAGCGAATACCCCGCAGCGGCCGATGAAAAACTGTTTTTT. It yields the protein CASSEYPAAADEKLFF.

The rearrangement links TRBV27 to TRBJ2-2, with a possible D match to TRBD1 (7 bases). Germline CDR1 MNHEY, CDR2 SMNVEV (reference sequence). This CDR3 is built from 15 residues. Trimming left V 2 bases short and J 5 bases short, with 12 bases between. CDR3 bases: TGTGCCAGCAGTTTACGCGGGACAGCTACCGGGGAGCTGTTTTTT. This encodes CASSLRGTATGELFF.

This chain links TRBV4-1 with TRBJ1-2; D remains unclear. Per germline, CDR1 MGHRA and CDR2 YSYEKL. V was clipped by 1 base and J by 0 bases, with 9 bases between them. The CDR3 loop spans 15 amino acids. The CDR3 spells CASSQVTGANYGYTF. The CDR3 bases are TGCGCCAGCAGCCAAGTAACCGGAGCTAACTATGGCTACACCTTC.

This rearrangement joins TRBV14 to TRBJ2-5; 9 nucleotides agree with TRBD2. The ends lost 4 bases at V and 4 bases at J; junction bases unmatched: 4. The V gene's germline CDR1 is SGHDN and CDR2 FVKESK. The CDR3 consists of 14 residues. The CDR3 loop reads CASSLQLAGETQYF. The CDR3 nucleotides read TGTGCCAGCAGCCTCCAACTAGCGGGAGAGACCCAGTACTTC.

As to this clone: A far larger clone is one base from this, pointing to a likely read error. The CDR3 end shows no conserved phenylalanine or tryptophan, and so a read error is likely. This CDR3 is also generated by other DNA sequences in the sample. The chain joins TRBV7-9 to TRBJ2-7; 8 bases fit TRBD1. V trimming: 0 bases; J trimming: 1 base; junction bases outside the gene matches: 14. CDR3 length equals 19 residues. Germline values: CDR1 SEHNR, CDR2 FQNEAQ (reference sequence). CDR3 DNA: TGTGCCAGCAGCTTAGCGGTGAGAACAGGGGGACTGGGGTCCTACGAGCAGTACCTC. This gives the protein CASSLAVRTGGLGSYEQYL.

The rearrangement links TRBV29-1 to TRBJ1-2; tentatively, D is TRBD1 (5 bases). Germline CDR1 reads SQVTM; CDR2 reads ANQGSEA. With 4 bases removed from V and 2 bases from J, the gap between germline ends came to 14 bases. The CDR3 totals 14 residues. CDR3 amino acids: CSVVSGLANYGYTF. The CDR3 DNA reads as TGCAGCGTTGTCTCGGGGCTGGCGAACTATGGCTACACCTTC. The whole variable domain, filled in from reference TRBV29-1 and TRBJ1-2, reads SAVISQKPSRDICQRGTSLTIQCQVDSQVTMMFWYRQQPGQSLTLIATANQGSEATYESGFVIDKFPISRPNLTFSTLTVSNMSPEDSSIYLCSVVSGLANYGYTFGSGTRLTVV.

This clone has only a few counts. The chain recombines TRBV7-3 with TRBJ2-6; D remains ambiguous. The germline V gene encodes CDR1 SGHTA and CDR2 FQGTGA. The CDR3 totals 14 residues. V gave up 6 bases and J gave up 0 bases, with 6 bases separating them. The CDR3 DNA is TGTGCCAGCAGATGGGCCTCTGGGGCCAACGTCCTGACTTTC. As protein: CASRWASGANVLTF.

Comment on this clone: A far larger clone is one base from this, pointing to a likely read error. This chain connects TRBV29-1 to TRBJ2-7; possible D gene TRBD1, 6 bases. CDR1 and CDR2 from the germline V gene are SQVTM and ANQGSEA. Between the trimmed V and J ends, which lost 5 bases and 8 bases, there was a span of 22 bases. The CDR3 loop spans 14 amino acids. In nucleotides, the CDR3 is TGCAGCGTTACTCCAGGGGATAGGTCTCTCAAGCAGTACTTC. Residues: CSVTPGDRSLKQYF.

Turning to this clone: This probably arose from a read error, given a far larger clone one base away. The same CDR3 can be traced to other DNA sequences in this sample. This CDR3 is CASSPGQNTEAFF. The DNA of the CDR3 is TGTGCAAGCAGCCCAGGACAGAACACTGAAGCTTTCTTT. The rearrangement joins TRBV11-2 to TRBJ1-1, with D possibly being TRBD1 (5 bases). The CDR3 spans 13 residues. CDR1 is SGHAT, CDR2 FQNNGV, per germline.

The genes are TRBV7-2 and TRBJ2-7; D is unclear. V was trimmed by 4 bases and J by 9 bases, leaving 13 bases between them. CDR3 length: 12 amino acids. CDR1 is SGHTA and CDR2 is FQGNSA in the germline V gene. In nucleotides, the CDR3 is TGTGCCAGCAGCTCCCCCCCAGGCGGGCAGTACTTC. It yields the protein CASSSPPGGQYF.

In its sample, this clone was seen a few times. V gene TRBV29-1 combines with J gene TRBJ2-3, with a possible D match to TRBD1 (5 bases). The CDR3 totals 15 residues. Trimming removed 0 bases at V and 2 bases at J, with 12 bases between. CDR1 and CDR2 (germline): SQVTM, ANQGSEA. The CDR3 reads CSVEDRRVHTDTQYF. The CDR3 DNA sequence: TGCAGCGTTGAAGATCGCAGGGTACACACAGATACGCAGTATTTT.

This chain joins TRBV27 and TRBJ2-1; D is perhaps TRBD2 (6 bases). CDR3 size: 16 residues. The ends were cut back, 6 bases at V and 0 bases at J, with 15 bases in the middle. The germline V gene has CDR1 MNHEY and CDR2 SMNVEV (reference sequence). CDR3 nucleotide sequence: TGTGCCAGCAGGCTACTAGCTTCGGGCTCCTACAATGAGCAGTTCTTC. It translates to CASRLLASGSYNEQFF.

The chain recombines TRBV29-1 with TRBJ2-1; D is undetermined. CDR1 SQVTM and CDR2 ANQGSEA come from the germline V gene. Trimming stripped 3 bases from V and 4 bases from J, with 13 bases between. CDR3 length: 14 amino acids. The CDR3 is CSVDSSSGYNEQFF. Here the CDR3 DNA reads TGCAGCGTTGACTCTAGTAGTGGTTACAATGAGCAGTTCTTC.

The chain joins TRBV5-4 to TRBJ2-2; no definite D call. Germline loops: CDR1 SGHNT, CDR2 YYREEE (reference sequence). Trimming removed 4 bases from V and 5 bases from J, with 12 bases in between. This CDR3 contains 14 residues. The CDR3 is CASSQDLGTGELFF. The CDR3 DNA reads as TGTGCCAGCAGCCAGGACCTTGGGACCGGGGAGCTGTTTTTT.

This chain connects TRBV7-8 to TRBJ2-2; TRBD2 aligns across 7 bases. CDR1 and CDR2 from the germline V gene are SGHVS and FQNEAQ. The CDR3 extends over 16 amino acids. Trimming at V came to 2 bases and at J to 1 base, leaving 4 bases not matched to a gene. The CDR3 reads CASSLRGGRNTGELFF. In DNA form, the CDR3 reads TGTGCCAGCAGCTTAAGGGGCGGGAGGAACACCGGGGAGCTGTTTTTT.

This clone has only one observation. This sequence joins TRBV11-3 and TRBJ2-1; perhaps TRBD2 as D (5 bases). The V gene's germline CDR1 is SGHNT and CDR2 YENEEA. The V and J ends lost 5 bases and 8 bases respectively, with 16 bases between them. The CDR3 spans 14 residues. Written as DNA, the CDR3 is TGTGCCAGCAGCCCAGGACTCATTTCCGATGAGCAGTTCTTC. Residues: CASSPGLISDEQFF. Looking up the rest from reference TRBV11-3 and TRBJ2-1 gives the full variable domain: EAGVVQSPRYKIIEKKQPVAFWCNPISGHNTLYWYLQNLGQGPELLIRYENEEAVDDSQLPKDRFSAERLKGVDSTLKIQPAELGDSAVYLCASSPGLISDEQFFGPGTRLTVL.

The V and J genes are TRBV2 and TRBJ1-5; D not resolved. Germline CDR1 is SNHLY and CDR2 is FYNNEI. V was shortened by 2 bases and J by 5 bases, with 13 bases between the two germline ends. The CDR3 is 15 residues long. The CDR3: CASSELKPLDQPQHF. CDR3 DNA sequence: TGTGCCAGCAGTGAACTGAAACCTCTAGATCAGCCCCAGCATTTT.

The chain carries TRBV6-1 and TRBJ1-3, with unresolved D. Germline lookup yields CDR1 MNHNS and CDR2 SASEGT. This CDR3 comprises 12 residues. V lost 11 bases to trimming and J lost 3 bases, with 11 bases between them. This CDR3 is CALHGNGNTIYF. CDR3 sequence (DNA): TGTGCCCTCCACGGGAATGGAAACACCATATATTTT.

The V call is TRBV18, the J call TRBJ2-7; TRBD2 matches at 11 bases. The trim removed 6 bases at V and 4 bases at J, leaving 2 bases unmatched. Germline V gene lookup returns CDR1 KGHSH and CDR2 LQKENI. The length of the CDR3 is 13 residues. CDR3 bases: TGTGCCAGCTCGACTAGCGGGGCTTACGAGCAGTACTTC. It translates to CASSTSGAYEQYF.

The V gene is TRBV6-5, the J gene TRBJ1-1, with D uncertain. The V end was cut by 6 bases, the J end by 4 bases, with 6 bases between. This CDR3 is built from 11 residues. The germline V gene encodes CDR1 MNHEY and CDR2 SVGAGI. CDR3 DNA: TGTGCCAGCAGAACTGCCACTGAAGCTTTCTTT. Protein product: CASRTATEAFF.

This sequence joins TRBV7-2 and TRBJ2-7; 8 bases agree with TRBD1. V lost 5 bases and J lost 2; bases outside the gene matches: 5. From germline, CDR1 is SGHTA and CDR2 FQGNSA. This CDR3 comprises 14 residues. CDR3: CASSLRTGTYEQYF. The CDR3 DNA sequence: TGTGCCAGCAGCCTCCGGACAGGGACCTACGAGCAGTACTTC.

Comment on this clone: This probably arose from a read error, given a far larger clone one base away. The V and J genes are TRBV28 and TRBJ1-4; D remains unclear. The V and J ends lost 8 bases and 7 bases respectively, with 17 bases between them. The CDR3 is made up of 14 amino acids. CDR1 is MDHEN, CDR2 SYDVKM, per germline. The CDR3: CASGESAEGEKLFF. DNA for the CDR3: TGTGCCAGCGGGGAGTCAGCGGAAGGTGAAAAACTGTTTTTT.

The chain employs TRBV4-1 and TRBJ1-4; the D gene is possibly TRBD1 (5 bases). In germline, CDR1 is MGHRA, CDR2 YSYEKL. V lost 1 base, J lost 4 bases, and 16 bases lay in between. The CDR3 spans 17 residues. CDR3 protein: CASSQVPQGLYNEKLFF. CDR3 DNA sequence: TGCGCCAGCAGCCAAGTACCGCAGGGTCTATATAATGAAAAACTGTTTTTT.

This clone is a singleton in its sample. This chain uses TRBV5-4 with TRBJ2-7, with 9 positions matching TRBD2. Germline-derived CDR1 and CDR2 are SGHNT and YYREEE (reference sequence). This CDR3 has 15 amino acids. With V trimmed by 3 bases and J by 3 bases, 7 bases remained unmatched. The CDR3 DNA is TGTGCCAGCAGCTCTGGCCGACTAGCGGACTACGAGCAGTACTTC. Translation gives CASSSGRLADYEQYF. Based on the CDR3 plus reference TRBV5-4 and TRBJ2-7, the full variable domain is ETGVTQSPTHLIKTRGQQVTLRCSSQSGHNTVSWYQQALGQGPQFIFQYYREEENGRGNFPPRFSGLQFPNYSSELNVNALELDDSALYLCASSSGRLADYEQYFGPGTRLTVT.

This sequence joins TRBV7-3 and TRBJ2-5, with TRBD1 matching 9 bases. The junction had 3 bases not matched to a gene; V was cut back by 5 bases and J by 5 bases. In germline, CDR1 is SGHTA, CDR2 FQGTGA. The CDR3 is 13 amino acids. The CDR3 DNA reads TGTGCCAGCAGCCGGGACAGGGCGGAGACCCAGTACTTC. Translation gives CASSRDRAETQYF.

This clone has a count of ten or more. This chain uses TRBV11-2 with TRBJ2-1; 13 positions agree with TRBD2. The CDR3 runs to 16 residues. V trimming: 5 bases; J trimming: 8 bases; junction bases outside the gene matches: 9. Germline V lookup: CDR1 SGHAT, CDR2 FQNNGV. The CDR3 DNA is TGTGCCAGCAGCACTGGACTAGCGGGAGTAGGCTATGAGCAGTTCTTC. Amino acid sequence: CASSTGLAGVGYEQFF.

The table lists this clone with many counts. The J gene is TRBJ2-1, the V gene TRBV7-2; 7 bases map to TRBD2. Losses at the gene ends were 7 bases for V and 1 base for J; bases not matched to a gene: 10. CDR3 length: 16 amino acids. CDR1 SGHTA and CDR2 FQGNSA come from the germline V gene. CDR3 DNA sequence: TGTGCCAGCAACCCCGAGGGCGGGAGTTCCTACAATGAGCAGTTCTTC. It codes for CASNPEGGSSYNEQFF.